These T cell receptor beta chains were read from a single sample in a study of technical replicates of blood from a handful of donors. Produced via immunoSEQ multiplex PCR; TCRdb's table is partial and in-frame only. The sample lists 85,000 to 100,000 clones, around 95% occurring once. Material: T cells isolated from PBMCs. The receptors were sampled from a human donor in good health. Each CDR3 is given with its conserved first and last residue. A D gene is named only where the DNA matches it firmly. The size of a clone is reported for some rows only, either as once, few or many, or as a class for expanded clones.

>13|TRBJ1-5|TRBV18|NA|NA
CASSPDRNQPQHF
TGTGCCAGCTCGCCCGACAGAAATCAGCCCCAGCATTTT
>13|TRBJ2-5|TRBV5-4|NA|NA
CASSSTTTTEGHF
TGTGCCAGCAGCTCCACTACAACGACAGAAGGGCACTTC
>16|TRBJ2-5|TRBV18|NA|TRBD1
CASSFYEGQGGETQYF
TGTGCCAGCTCGTTCTATGAGGGACAGGGCGGAGAGACCCAGTACTTC
>15|TRBJ2-3|TRBV9|NA|TRBD2
CASSVVSGSTDTQYF
TGTGCCAGCAGCGTAGTTAGCGGGAGCACAGATACGCAGTATTTT
>13|TRBJ1-2|TRBV19|NA|NA
CASSPGGDYGYTF
TGTGCCAGTAGCCCCGGGGGTGACTATGGCTACACCTTC
>13|TRBJ1-2|TRBV9|NA|NA
CASSGNSGNGYTF
TGTGCCAGCAGCGGGAACTCAGGTAACGGCTACACCTTC
>13|TRBJ2-7|TRBV7-9|NA|NA
CASSRYAGVEQYF
TGTGCCAGCAGCCGATACGCCGGGGTCGAGCAGTACTTC
>12|TRBJ1-5|TRBV28|NA|NA
CASTSRDGPQHF
TGTGCCAGCACTTCCAGGGATGGGCCCCAGCATTTT
>14|TRBJ1-1|TRBV7-3|NA|NA
CASSFTPGDTEAFF
TGTGCCAGCAGCTTCACCCCGGGGGACACTGAAGCTTTCTTT
>14|TRBJ1-4|TRBV6-5|NA|TRBD1
CASSYSQGGEKLFF
TGTGCCAGCAGTTACTCGCAGGGGGGTGAAAAACTGTTTTTT
>19|TRBJ2-3|TRBV10-2|once|NA
CAVGPWDRGSGRVGDTQYF
TGCGCCGTTGGTCCGTGGGACAGGGGTAGCGGGAGGGTCGGAGATACGCAGTATTTT
>19|TRBJ2-3|TRBV5-4|few|NA
CASSKTGDYRVTDTDTQYF
TGTGCCAGCAGCAAGACGGGGGACTACAGGGTTACGGACACAGATACGCAGTATTTT
>11|TRBJ2-5|TRBV20-1|NA|NA
CSARPSETQYF
TGCAGTGCTAGACCTTCAGAGACCCAGTACTTC
>14|TRBJ2-7|TRBV28|NA|TRBD1
CASQPGTGVYEQYF
TGTGCCAGCCAGCCCGGGACAGGGGTCTACGAGCAGTACTTC
>16|TRBJ2-7|TRBV27|NA|TRBD1
CASSFFRTGGFGEQYF
TGTGCCAGCAGTTTTTTCCGGACAGGGGGCTTCGGCGAGCAGTACTTC
>14|TRBJ2-1|TRBV9|NA|NA
CASSLSSRINEQFF
TGTGCCAGCAGCCTTAGCTCCCGTATCAATGAGCAGTTCTTC
>19|TRBJ2-3|TRBV5-1|NA|TRBD1
CASSLSTGPGPFLTDTQYF
TGCGCCAGCAGCTTGTCGACAGGGCCGGGCCCATTCCTCACAGATACGCAGTATTTT
>14|TRBJ2-7|TRBV5-1|NA|TRBD1
CASSPDRGHFEQYF
TGCGCCAGCAGCCCGGACAGGGGGCATTTCGAGCAGTACTTC
>14|TRBJ2-1|TRBV25-1|NA|NA
CASSPDYSYNEQFF
TGTGCCAGCAGTCCCGACTACTCCTACAATGAGCAGTTCTTC
>22|TRBJ1-6|TRBV1|NA|NA
CTSSQDLSPNGGRKRVNSPLHF
TGCACCAGCAGCCAAGATCTGTCTCCAAACGGGGGAAGGAAGCGGGTTAATTCACCCCTCCACTTT
>14|TRBJ1-1|TRBV2|NA|TRBD1
CASSQWDRETEAFF
TGTGCCAGCAGTCAATGGGACAGGGAAACTGAAGCTTTCTTT
>14|TRBJ1-2|TRBV11-2|NA|NA
CASSFQAVPYGYTF
TGTGCCAGCAGCTTCCAGGCAGTACCCTATGGCTACACCTTC
>15|TRBJ2-2|TRBV11-2|NA|TRBD1
CASAPDRVNTGELFF
TGTGCCAGCGCCCCGGACAGGGTGAACACCGGGGAGCTGTTTTTT
>14|TRBJ2-1|TRBV5-4|NA|TRBD1
CASSLVGTGNGQFF
TGTGCCAGCAGCTTGGTGGGGACAGGCAATGGGCAGTTCTTC
>14|TRBJ2-1|TRBV18|NA|NA
CASSPVGIYNEQFF
TGTGCCAGCTCACCTGTCGGGATTTACAATGAGCAGTTCTTC
>17|TRBJ1-2|TRBV19|NA|NA
CASSTIRGDYSNYGYTF
TGTGCCAGTAGTACAATTAGGGGGGACTACTCTAACTATGGCTACACCTTC
>16|TRBJ2-1|TRBV13|NA|NA
CASSSGLGGSYNEQFF
TGTGCCAGCAGCTCGGGTCTCGGGGGCTCCTACAATGAGCAGTTCTTC
>13|TRBJ1-6|TRBV19|NA|NA
CASIGQLNSPLHF
TGTGCCAGTATTGGACAGCTTAATTCACCCCTCCACTTT
>14|TRBJ1-2|TRBV9|NA|TRBD1
CASNLRQGLAGYTF
TGTGCCAGCAACTTAAGACAGGGACTTGCTGGCTACACCTTC
>15|TRBJ1-4|TRBV6-6|NA|NA
CASSYQHGVDEKLFF
TGTGCCAGCAGTTACCAACACGGGGTAGATGAAAAACTGTTTTTT
>15|TRBJ1-2|TRBV29-1|once|NA
CSVVGTSRGDYGYTF
TGCAGCGTTGTGGGTACAAGCCGGGGGGACTATGGCTACACCTTC
>16|TRBJ2-7|TRBV11-2|NA|TRBD1
CASSSSSGTGFYEQYF
TGTGCCAGCAGCTCATCCTCCGGGACAGGGTTTTACGAGCAGTACTTC
>13|TRBJ2-2|TRBV19|NA|NA
CASQKYLTGELFF
TGTGCCAGTCAGAAGTATCTGACCGGGGAGCTGTTTTTT
>14|TRBJ1-4|TRBV29-1|NA|TRBD1
CSVETAGQGEKLFF
TGCAGCGTTGAAACCGCCGGACAGGGTGAAAAACTGTTTTTT
>12|TRBJ1-3|TRBV29-1|once|NA
CSVDPGDGTIYF
TGCAGCGTTGATCCAGGGGATGGCACCATATATTTT
>15|TRBJ1-1|TRBV7-9|once|NA
CASSPGRVTSTEAFF
TGTGCCAGCAGCCCGGGCAGGGTTACCAGCACTGAAGCTTTCTTT
>14|TRBJ1-1|TRBV30|NA|NA
CAYDPANGDTEAFF
TGTGCCTATGACCCGGCAAACGGGGACACTGAAGCTTTCTTT
>14|TRBJ2-7|TRBV27|once|TRBD2
CASSFSSGIYEQYF
TGTGCCAGCAGTTTTTCTAGCGGGATCTACGAGCAGTACTTC
>15|TRBJ1-2|TRBV4-2|NA|TRBD1
CASSQGGQGLNGYTF
TGTGCCAGCAGCCAGGGAGGACAGGGATTAAACGGCTACACCTTC
>16|TRBJ1-1|TRBV19|NA|NA
CASSIAVTGRNTEAFF
TGTGCCAGTAGTATAGCCGTGACAGGACGGAACACTGAAGCTTTCTTT
>15|TRBJ1-3|TRBV6-5|NA|NA
CASRGGSGSGNTIYF
TGTGCCAGCCGAGGAGGGTCTGGCTCTGGAAACACCATATATTTT
>14|TRBJ1-2|TRBV6-5|NA|NA
CASSYSAAAYGYTF
TGTGCCAGCAGTTACTCGGCGGCGGCCTATGGCTACACCTTC
>15|TRBJ2-7|TRBV10-2|NA|TRBD2
CASSELAGGMYEQYF
TGCGCCAGCAGTGAGCTGGCGGGAGGAATGTACGAGCAGTACTTC
>15|TRBJ2-1|TRBV11-3|NA|NA
CASSFGGNSYNEQFF
TGTGCCAGCAGCTTTGGGGGGAACTCCTACAATGAGCAGTTCTTC
>14|TRBJ1-2|TRBV18|once|NA
CASSQPGHVYGYTF
TGTGCCAGCTCACAACCGGGACATGTCTATGGCTACACCTTC
>14|TRBJ2-6|TRBV7-9|once|NA
CASSSSSGANVLTF
TGTGCCAGCAGCTCGAGCTCTGGGGCCAACGTCCTGACTTTC
>17|TRBJ1-6|TRBV7-8|NA|NA
CASSLAQGSGTYSPLHF
TGTGCCAGCAGCTTAGCGCAGGGCAGCGGGACCTATTCACCCCTCCACTTT
>15|TRBJ1-1|TRBV2|NA|NA
CASSEGEGGYTEAFF
TGTGCCAGCAGTGAAGGGGAGGGGGGATATACTGAAGCTTTCTTT
>16|TRBJ2-7|TRBV4-1|NA|NA
CASSQERTFSSYEQYF
TGCGCCAGCAGCCAAGAGCGGACTTTCAGCTCCTACGAGCAGTACTTC
>15|TRBJ2-7|TRBV7-9|NA|TRBD1
CASSYQDRGNYEQYF
TGTGCCAGCAGCTATCAGGACAGGGGAAACTACGAGCAGTACTTC
>14|TRBJ2-7|TRBV28|NA|NA
CASSLGGNGYEQYF
TGTGCCAGCAGTTTAGGCGGGAATGGCTACGAGCAGTACTTC
>15|TRBJ2-7|TRBV5-1|NA|TRBD1
CASSLEGARVYEQYF
TGCGCCAGCAGCTTGGAGGGGGCACGTGTTTACGAGCAGTACTTC
>15|TRBJ2-1|TRBV2|NA|TRBD2
CASWGGLLSYNEQFF
TGTGCCAGCTGGGGGGGACTACTCAGCTACAATGAGCAGTTCTTC
>14|TRBJ2-5|TRBV21-1|NA|NA
CASSKDPGEETQYF
TGTGCCAGCAGCAAAGATCCGGGAGAAGAGACCCAGTACTTC